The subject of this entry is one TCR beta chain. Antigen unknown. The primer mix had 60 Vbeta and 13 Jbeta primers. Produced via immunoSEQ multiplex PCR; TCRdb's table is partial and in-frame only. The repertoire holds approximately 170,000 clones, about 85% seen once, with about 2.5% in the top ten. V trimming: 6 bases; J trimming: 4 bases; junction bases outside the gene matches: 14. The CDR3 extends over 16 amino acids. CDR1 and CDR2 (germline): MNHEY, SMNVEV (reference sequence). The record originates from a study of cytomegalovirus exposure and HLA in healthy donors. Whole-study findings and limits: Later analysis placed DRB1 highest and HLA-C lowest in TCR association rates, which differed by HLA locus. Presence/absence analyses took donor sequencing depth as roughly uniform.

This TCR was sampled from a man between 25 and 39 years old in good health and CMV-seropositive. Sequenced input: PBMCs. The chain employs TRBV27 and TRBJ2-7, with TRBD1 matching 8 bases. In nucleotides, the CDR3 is TGTGCCAGCAGCGGACAGGGCCTCCTCACACCTTACGAGCAGTACTTC. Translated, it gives CASSGQGLLTPYEQYF.